The rows below give T cell receptor beta chains drawn from one sample of a study of PD-L1 blockade in urothelial cancer. TCRdb's table, derived via immunoSEQ multiplex PCR, lists solely in-frame clones and lacks some. The table has about 43,000 clones, more than 75% seen once. This specimen consisted of PBMCs, obtained around atezolizumab (anti-PD-L1) treatment. These receptors came from a woman aged 55 to 70 with urothelial cancer. Each CDR3 is given with its conserved first and last residue. The D gene is left open where the match is weak. The size field is filled for only some rows; it gives once, few, many or a size class.

size: NA
D: NA
J: TRBJ2-1
V: TRBV6-5
DNA: TGTGCCAGCAGTTCCAACAGGGAGCAGTTCTTC
CDR3: CASSSNREQFF

size: NA
D: NA
J: TRBJ2-1
V: TRBV4-3
DNA: TGCGCCAGCAGCCTTACTAGTTCTGTAGGCAATGAGCAGTTCTTC
CDR3: CASSLTSSVGNEQFF

size: NA
D: NA
J: TRBJ1-3
V: TRBV7-9
DNA: TGTGCCAGCAGCGAACGACAGGGAAACACCATATATTTT
CDR3: CASSERQGNTIYF

size: NA
D: TRBD1
J: TRBJ1-1
V: TRBV5-6
DNA: TGTGCCAGCAGCTTTAGGGGGCGGGAGAACACTGAAGCTTTCTTT
CDR3: CASSFRGRENTEAFF

size: NA
D: NA
J: TRBJ1-5
V: TRBV5-1
DNA: TGCGCCAGCAGCTTGACAGGACAGAGCAATCAGCCCCAGCATTTT
CDR3: CASSLTGQSNQPQHF

size: NA
D: NA
J: TRBJ1-1
V: TRBV12-5
DNA: TGTGCTAGTGGTTTGGGGGGGGGCACTGAAGCTTTCTTT
CDR3: CASGLGGGTEAFF

size: NA
D: TRBD1
J: TRBJ1-4
V: TRBV19
DNA: TGTGCCAGCCAGCAAGACAGGGCTCTTAATGAAAAACTGTTTTTT
CDR3: CASQQDRALNEKLFF

size: NA
D: NA
J: TRBJ1-2
V: TRBV7-2
DNA: TGTGCCAGCACCTTCGGTATTGGCTACACCTTC
CDR3: CASTFGIGYTF

size: NA
D: NA
J: TRBJ2-3
V: TRBV10-3
DNA: TGTGCCATCAGTGAGCGGGACTCACAAACAGATACGCAGTATTTT
CDR3: CAISERDSQTDTQYF

size: NA
D: NA
J: TRBJ2-2
V: TRBV6-5
DNA: TGTGCCTCCGTCGGGGGGCCCGGGGAGCTGTTTTTT
CDR3: CASVGGPGELFF

size: NA
D: NA
J: TRBJ2-3
V: TRBV2
DNA: TGTGCCAGCAGTTTACAGGGAGCCACAGATACGCAGTATTTT
CDR3: CASSLQGATDTQYF

size: NA
D: NA
J: TRBJ1-1
V: TRBV11-3
DNA: TGTGCCAGCAGCCCCGGAGGGGCCGACACTGAAGCTTTCTTT
CDR3: CASSPGGADTEAFF

size: NA
D: NA
J: TRBJ1-5
V: TRBV2
DNA: TGTGCCAGCAGTGAAATCGCAGGGTTCACTCAGCCCCAGCATTTT
CDR3: CASSEIAGFTQPQHF

size: few
D: NA
J: TRBJ2-5
V: TRBV11-2
DNA: TGTGCCAGCAGCCTCCAGGATTGGAAAGAGACCCAGTACTTC
CDR3: CASSLQDWKETQYF

size: NA
D: NA
J: TRBJ1-6
V: TRBV5-1
DNA: TGCGCCAGCAGCTTGGTTACAGTAAATAATTCACCCCTCCACTTT
CDR3: CASSLVTVNNSPLHF

size: NA
D: TRBD1
J: TRBJ2-7
V: TRBV28
DNA: TGTGCCAGCAACCGGGACAGGGTGGAGTACGAGCAGTACTTC
CDR3: CASNRDRVEYEQYF

size: NA
D: TRBD1
J: TRBJ1-5
V: TRBV28
DNA: TGTGCCAGCAGTGACAGGGGCAATCAGCCCCAGCATTTT
CDR3: CASSDRGNQPQHF

size: NA
D: NA
J: TRBJ1-2
V: TRBV5-8
DNA: TGTGCCAGCAGATTGGGCGCCTACACCTTC
CDR3: CASRLGAYTF

size: NA
D: TRBD2
J: TRBJ2-3
V: TRBV5-1
DNA: TGCGCCAGCAGCTTGGGCGGGGGGCTTGGAGATACGCAGTATTTT
CDR3: CASSLGGGLGDTQYF

size: NA
D: TRBD1
J: TRBJ2-7
V: TRBV10-3
DNA: TGTGCCATCAGTGGAGGGACAGGGTCCTACGAGCAGTACTTC
CDR3: CAISGGTGSYEQYF

size: NA
D: TRBD1
J: TRBJ2-1
V: TRBV29-1
DNA: TGCAGCACCCAAGAGGGGACAGACAATGAGCAGTTCTTC
CDR3: CSTQEGTDNEQFF

size: NA
D: TRBD1
J: TRBJ2-2
V: TRBV28
DNA: TGTGCCAGCATCCCTGATGGGAGGACAGGGGCGAACACCGGGGAGCTGTTTTTT
CDR3: CASIPDGRTGANTGELFF

size: few
D: NA
J: TRBJ1-1
V: TRBV19
DNA: TGTGCCAGTAGTATATGGAAACAGGGTACTACTGAAGCTTTCTTT
CDR3: CASSIWKQGTTEAFF

size: NA
D: NA
J: TRBJ2-2
V: TRBV5-8
DNA: TGTGCCAGCAGCTTGTGGTGGGGCAGGGTCACCGGGGAGCTGTTTTTT
CDR3: CASSLWWGRVTGELFF

size: medium-sized
D: NA
J: TRBJ2-7
V: TRBV7-2
DNA: TGTGCCAGCAGCTTAATCAGCTCCTACGAGCAGTACTTC
CDR3: CASSLISSYEQYF

size: NA
D: NA
J: TRBJ1-6
V: TRBV10-3
DNA: TGTGCCATCTCAGCGGGGGCAGATTCACCCCTCCACTTT
CDR3: CAISAGADSPLHF

size: NA
D: NA
J: TRBJ2-3
V: TRBV18
DNA: TGTGCCAGCTCGACCCTGGGGGGGGGCGAAGATACGCAGTATTTT
CDR3: CASSTLGGGEDTQYF

size: NA
D: TRBD1
J: TRBJ1-2
V: TRBV16
DNA: TGTGCCAGCAGCCACCAACAGGGGAACTATGGCTACACCTTC
CDR3: CASSHQQGNYGYTF

size: few
D: NA
J: TRBJ1-3
V: TRBV21-1
DNA: TGTGCCAGCAGCCAGGTCGGATGGGGACACTTTGGAAACACCATATATTTT
CDR3: CASSQVGWGHFGNTIYF

size: NA
D: TRBD2
J: TRBJ2-6
V: TRBV28
DNA: TGTGCCAGCAGTCCCGCGGGAGCTGGGGCCAACGTCCTGACTTTC
CDR3: CASSPAGAGANVLTF

size: NA
D: TRBD1
J: TRBJ1-1
V: TRBV27
DNA: TGTGCCAGCAGTTTACCGGGACAGCTCAAAGCTTTCTTT
CDR3: CASSLPGQLKAFF

size: NA
D: TRBD1
J: TRBJ2-4
V: TRBV28
DNA: TGTGCCAGCAGTTCCCGGACAGGGAGAAACATTCAGTACTTC
CDR3: CASSSRTGRNIQYF

size: NA
D: NA
J: TRBJ2-2
V: TRBV28
DNA: TGTGCCAGCAGTCATCCGCGGGAAACCTTCCTGTTTTTT
CDR3: CASSHPRETFLFF

size: NA
D: TRBD1
J: TRBJ2-3
V: TRBV28
DNA: TGTGCCAGCAGTTTGTACAACCTTCCCGGGACAGGGGGAACAGATACGCAGTATTTT
CDR3: CASSLYNLPGTGGTDTQYF

size: NA
D: TRBD1
J: TRBJ2-7
V: TRBV18
DNA: TGTGCCAGCTCACACGACAGGGTCTACGAGCAGTACTTC
CDR3: CASSHDRVYEQYF

size: NA
D: NA
J: TRBJ2-7
V: TRBV15
DNA: TGTGCCACCAGCAGAGGGGCTCGGGGACAAGGCAAATACGAGCAGTACTTC
CDR3: CATSRGARGQGKYEQYF

size: NA
D: TRBD1
J: TRBJ2-2
V: TRBV29-1
DNA: TGCAGCGTTGAAGGAGGGGACAGGGGGAGCGGGGCGAACACCGGGGAGCTGTTTTTT
CDR3: CSVEGGDRGSGANTGELFF

size: NA
D: NA
J: TRBJ2-7
V: TRBV18
DNA: TGTGCCAGCTCACCAGGGCGAGGGGGGGCCGGGTACGAGCAGTACTTC
CDR3: CASSPGRGGAGYEQYF

size: NA
D: TRBD1
J: TRBJ2-3
V: TRBV10-3
DNA: TGTGCCATCAGTGGGGACCGACAGGGGATAACAGATACGCAGTATTTT
CDR3: CAISGDRQGITDTQYF

size: few
D: NA
J: TRBJ2-1
V: TRBV5-1
DNA: TGCGCCAGCAGCTTAGCAGGGTGGAATGAGCAGTTCTTC
CDR3: CASSLAGWNEQFF